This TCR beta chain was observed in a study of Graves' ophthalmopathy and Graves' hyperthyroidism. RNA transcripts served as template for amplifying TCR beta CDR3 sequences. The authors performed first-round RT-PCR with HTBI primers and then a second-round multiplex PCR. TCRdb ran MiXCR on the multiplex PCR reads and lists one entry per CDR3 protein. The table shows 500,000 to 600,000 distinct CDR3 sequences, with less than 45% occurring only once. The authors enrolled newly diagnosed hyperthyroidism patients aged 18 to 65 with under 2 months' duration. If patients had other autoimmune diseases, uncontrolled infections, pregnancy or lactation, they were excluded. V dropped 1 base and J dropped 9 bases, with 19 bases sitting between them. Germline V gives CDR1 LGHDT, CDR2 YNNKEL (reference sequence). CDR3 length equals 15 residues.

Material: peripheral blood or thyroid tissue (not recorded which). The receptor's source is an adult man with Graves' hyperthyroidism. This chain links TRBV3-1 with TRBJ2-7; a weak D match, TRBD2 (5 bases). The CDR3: CASSQVPGLRIRQYF. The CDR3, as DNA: TGTGCCAGCAGCCAAGTTCCTGGACTGAGGATTCGGCAGTACTTC.